Following are 7 T cell receptor beta chains from one sample sequenced in a study of blood T cell repertoires in COVID-19. Sequenced by immunoSEQ multiplex PCR; TCRdb stores in-frame clones only, minus some. Among around 140,000 clones, over 85% were seen once, and the ten largest hold around 1.6%. The sample was peripheral blood. Receptors were obtained from a human donor in a cohort sampled during active COVID-19.

V usage is TRBV5-1 and J usage is TRBJ1-1; TRBD1 agrees at 12 bases. The CDR3 extends over 14 amino acids. Trimming took 6 bases from V and 6 from J; bases not matched to a gene: 6. Germline V gives CDR1 SGHRS, CDR2 YFSETQ. In DNA, the CDR3 is TGCGCCAGCACTGCGGGACAGGGGGCAGCTGAAGCTTTCTTT. Residues: CASTAGQGAAEAFF. Based on the CDR3 plus reference TRBV5-1 and TRBJ1-1, the full variable domain is KAGVTQTPRYLIKTRGQQVTLSCSPISGHRSVSWYQQTPGQGLQFLFEYFSETQRNKGNFPGRFSGRQFSNSRSEMNVSTLELGDSALYLCASTAGQGAAEAFFGQGTRLTVV.

This chain uses TRBV3-1 (or the pseudogene TRBV3-2) with TRBJ1-2; the D is unclear. The CDR3 is made up of 14 amino acids. Germline CDR1 LGHDT, CDR2 YNNKEL (reference sequence). Between the trimmed V and J ends, which lost 0 bases and 5 bases, there was a span of 10 bases. This CDR3 reads CASSQDIRGYGYTF. The CDR3 DNA is TGTGCCAGCAGCCAAGATATTCGGGGATATGGCTACACCTTC.

The chain has TRBV4-1 and TRBJ1-5; unclear D gene. The CDR3 sequence is 16 residues long. The germline CDR1 and CDR2 sequences are MGHRA and YSYEKL. V was clipped by 0 bases and J by 3 bases, with 12 bases between them. The CDR3 DNA reads TGCGCCAGCAGCCAAGAATCCGACGGAGACAATCAGCCCCAGCATTTT. This codes for CASSQESDGDNQPQHF.

V is TRBV4-3 and J is TRBJ2-1; 9 positions agree with TRBD2. V shed 4 bases, J shed 3 bases, and the junction held 10 bases outside the gene matches. The germline V gene encodes CDR1 LGHNA and CDR2 YSLEER. The CDR3 spans 17 residues. The CDR3 nucleotides read TGCGCCAGCAGCCGCCGTGGTTCGCGGGGGGGCTACAATGAGCAGTTCTTC. It yields the protein CASSRRGSRGGYNEQFF.

The rearrangement links TRBV20-1 to TRBJ2-7; D is perhaps TRBD1 (6 bases). The V gene lost 3 bases and the J gene lost 0 bases, with 12 bases spanning the gap. Germline CDR1 DFQATT, CDR2 SNEGSKA (reference sequence). The CDR3 runs 14 residues. CDR3 nucleotide sequence: TGCAGTGCTAGTACAGGGAGAAGCTCCTACGAGCAGTACTTC. It encodes CSASTGRSSYEQYF.

In its sample, this clone was seen many times. This CDR3 reads CSVEDTAAGEQYF. DNA of the CDR3: TGCAGCGTTGAAGACACAGCGGCCGGGGAGCAGTACTTC. The chain is built from TRBV29-1 and TRBJ2-7, with D perhaps matching TRBD2 (5 bases). The CDR3 loop spans 13 amino acids. Germline assignment: CDR1 SQVTM and CDR2 ANQGSEA. The V and J ends lost 0 bases and 7 bases respectively, with 13 bases between them.

The chain recombines TRBV6-6 with TRBJ1-2; D remains ambiguous. Per germline, CDR1 MNHNY and CDR2 SVGAGI (reference sequence). The length of the CDR3 is 14 residues. With 6 bases removed from V and 4 bases from J, the gap between germline ends came to 15 bases. CDR3 sequence reads: CASRGREVSYGYTF. DNA for the CDR3: TGTGCCAGCAGGGGGAGGGAAGTCTCCTATGGCTACACCTTC.